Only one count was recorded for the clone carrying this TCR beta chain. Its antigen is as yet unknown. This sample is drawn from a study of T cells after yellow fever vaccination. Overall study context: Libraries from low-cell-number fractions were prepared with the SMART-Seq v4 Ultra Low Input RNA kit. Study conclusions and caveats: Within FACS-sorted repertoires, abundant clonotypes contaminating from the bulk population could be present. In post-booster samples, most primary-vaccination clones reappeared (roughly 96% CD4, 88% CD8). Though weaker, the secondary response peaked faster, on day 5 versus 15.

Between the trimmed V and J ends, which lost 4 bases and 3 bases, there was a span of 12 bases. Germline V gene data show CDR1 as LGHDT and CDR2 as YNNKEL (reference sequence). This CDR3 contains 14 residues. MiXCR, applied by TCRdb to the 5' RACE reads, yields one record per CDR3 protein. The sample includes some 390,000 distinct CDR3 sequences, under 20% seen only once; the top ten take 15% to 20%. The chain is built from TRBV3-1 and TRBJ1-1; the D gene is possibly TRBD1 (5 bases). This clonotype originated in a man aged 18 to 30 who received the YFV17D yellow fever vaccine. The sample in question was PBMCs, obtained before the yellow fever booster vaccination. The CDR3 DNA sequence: TGTGCCAGCAGCCTCAGGGAGGTGGACACTGAAGCTTTCTTT. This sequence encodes CASSLREVDTEAFF.